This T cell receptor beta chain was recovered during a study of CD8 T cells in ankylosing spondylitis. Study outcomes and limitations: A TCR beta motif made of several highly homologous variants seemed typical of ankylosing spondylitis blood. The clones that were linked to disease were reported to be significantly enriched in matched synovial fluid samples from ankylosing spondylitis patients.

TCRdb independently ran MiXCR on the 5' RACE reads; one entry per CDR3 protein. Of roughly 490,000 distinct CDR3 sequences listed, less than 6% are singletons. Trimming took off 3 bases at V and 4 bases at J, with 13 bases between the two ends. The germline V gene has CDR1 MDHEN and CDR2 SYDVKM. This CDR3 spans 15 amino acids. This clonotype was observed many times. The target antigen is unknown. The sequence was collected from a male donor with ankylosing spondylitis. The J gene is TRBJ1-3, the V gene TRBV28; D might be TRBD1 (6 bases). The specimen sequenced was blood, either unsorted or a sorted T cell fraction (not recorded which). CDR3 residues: CASSLAGALGNTIYF. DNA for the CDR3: TGTGCCAGCAGTTTGGCAGGGGCATTAGGAAACACCATATATTTT.